This T cell receptor (beta chain) originates from a study of human T cells and chemical hapten exposure. Germline V lookup: CDR1 SGHRS, CDR2 YFSETQ. V trimming: 3 bases; J trimming: 6 bases; junction bases outside the gene matches: 7. The CDR3 is 14 amino acids. TCRdb analysed the RACE reads with MiXCR anew, one entry per CDR3 protein. The repertoire includes roughly 180,000 distinct CDR3 sequences, about 22% of them detected once, and over 6.5% sits in the top ten. About this clonotype: In this CDR3 the conserved last residue, phenylalanine or tryptophan, is missing, so a read error is likely.

Time point here: patch test 1, 2 weeks after DPC sensitization. Treatment noted: therapeutic diphenylcyclopropenone sensitization with weekly scalp DPC. Patch tests were applied only after blood draws. The sequence came from a woman aged 50 to 65 with alopecia areata. Some clones in this sample may be carry-over from other donors' samples. The rearrangement links TRBV5-1 to TRBJ2-7; 9 bases align to TRBD2. The sequencing here drew on whole blood, taken in connection with sensitization to the hapten diphenylcyclopropenone (DPC). The CDR3 is CASSSIAGAPEQYS. CDR3 nucleotides: TGCGCCAGCAGCTCGATAGCGGGAGCCCCCGAGCAGTACTCC.